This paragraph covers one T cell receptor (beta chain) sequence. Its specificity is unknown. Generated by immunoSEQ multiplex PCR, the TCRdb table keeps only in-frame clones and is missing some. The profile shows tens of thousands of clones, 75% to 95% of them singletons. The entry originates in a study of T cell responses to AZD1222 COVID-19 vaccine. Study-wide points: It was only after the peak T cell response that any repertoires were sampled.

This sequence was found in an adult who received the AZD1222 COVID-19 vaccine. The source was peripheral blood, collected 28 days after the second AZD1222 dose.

CDR3 sequence reads: CASKDPGSSTRPDLYNEQFF. CDR3 sequence (DNA): TGTGCCAGCAAGGACCCGGGCAGCTCGACCCGGCCTGACCTTTACAATGAGCAGTTCTTC. V is TRBV2 and J is TRBJ2-1; D unresolved. V was clipped by 7 bases and J by 4 bases, with 32 bases between them. CDR3 length equals 20 residues. CDR1 is SNHLY, CDR2 FYNNEI, per germline.